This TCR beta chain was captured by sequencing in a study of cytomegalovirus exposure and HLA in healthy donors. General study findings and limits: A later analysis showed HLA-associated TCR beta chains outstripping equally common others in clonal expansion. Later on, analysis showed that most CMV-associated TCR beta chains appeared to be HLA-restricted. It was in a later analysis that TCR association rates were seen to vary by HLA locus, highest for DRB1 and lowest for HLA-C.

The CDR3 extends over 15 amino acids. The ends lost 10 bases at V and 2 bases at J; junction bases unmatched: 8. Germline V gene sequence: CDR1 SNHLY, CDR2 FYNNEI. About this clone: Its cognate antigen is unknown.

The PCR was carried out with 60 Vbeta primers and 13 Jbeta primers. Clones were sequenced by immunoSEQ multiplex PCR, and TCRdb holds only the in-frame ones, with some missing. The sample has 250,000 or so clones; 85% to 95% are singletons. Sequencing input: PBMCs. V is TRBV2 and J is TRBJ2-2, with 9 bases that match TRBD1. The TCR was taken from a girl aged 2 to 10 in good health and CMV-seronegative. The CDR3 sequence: CATGRGQGNTGELFF. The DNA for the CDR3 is TGTGCCACCGGACGGGGACAGGGAAACACCGGGGAGCTGTTTTTT.